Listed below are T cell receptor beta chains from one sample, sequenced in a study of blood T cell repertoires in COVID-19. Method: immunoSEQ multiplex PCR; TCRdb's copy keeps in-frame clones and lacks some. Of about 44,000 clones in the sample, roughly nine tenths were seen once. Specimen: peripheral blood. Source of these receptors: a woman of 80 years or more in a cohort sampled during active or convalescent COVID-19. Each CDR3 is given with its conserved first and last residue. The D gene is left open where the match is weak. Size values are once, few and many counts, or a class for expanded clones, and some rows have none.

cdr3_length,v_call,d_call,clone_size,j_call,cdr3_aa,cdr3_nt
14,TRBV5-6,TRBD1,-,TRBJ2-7,CASSLGTGVGEQYF,TGTGCCAGCAGCTTGGGGACAGGGGTAGGCGAGCAGTACTTC
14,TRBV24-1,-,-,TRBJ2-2,CATSANRVAGELFF,TGTGCCACCAGTGCAAACAGGGTAGCGGGGGAGCTGTTTTTT
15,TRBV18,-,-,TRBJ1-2,CASSPSADTNYGYTF,TGTGCCAGCTCACCCTCGGCGGACACAAACTATGGCTACACCTTC
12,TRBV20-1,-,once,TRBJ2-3,CSASASLDTQYF,TGCAGTGCTAGTGCTAGCCTAGATACGCAGTATTTT
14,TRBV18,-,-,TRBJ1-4,CASSPTATNEKLFF,TGTGCCAGCTCACCGACTGCAACTAATGAAAAACTGTTTTTT
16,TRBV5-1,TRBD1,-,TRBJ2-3,CASGATHRGLTDTQYF,TGCGCCAGCGGAGCAACCCACAGGGGGCTCACAGATACGCAGTATTTT
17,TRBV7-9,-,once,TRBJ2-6,CASSLAAGLKGANVLTF,TGTGCCAGCAGCTTAGCGGCAGGGCTTAAAGGGGCCAACGTCCTGACTTTC
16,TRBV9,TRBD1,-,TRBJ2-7,CASSVGGQGSLVEQYF,TGTGCCAGCAGCGTAGGGGGACAGGGATCTTTAGTCGAGCAGTACTTC
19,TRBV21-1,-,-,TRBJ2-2,CASSKSPGLAEIPPGELFF,TGTGCCAGCAGCAAATCCCCGGGACTAGCGGAAATCCCGCCCGGGGAGCTGTTTTTT
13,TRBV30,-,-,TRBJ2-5,CAWSVGWESNQYF,TGTGCCTGGAGTGTAGGGTGGGAGAGTAACCAGTACTTC
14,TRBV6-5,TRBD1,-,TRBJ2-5,CASSYGQGKETQYF,TGTGCCAGCAGTTACGGACAGGGCAAAGAGACCCAGTACTTC
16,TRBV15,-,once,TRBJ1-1,CATIPGSGAMATEAFF,TGTGCCACCATTCCGGGGTCAGGGGCGATGGCCACTGAAGCTTTCTTT
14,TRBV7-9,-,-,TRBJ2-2,CASQRDADTGELFF,TGTGCCAGTCAGAGGGATGCGGACACCGGGGAGCTGTTTTTT
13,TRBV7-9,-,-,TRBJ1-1,CASSWEGGTEAFF,TGTGCCAGCAGCTGGGAGGGTGGGACTGAAGCTTTCTTT
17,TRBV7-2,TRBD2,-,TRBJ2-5,CASSSSTAGAVSLGQYF,TGTGCCAGCAGCTCCAGTACAGCGGGAGCGGTGTCTTTGGGACAGTACTTC
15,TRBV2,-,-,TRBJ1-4,CASSENGGGGEKLFF,TGTGCCAGCAGTGAGAACGGGGGAGGAGGTGAAAAACTGTTTTTT
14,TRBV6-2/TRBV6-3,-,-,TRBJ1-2,CASSDRGRVYGYTF,TGTGCCAGCAGCGATAGGGGCCGCGTCTATGGCTACACCTTC
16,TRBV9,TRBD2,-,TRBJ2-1,CASSVGGGASYNEQFF,TGTGCCAGCAGCGTAGGCGGGGGGGCTTCCTACAATGAGCAGTTCTTC
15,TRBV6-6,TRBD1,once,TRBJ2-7,CASSKRQGPPREQYF,TGTGCCAGCAGTAAAAGACAGGGACCCCCGAGGGAGCAGTACTTC
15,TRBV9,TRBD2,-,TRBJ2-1,CASSTSGLPYNEQFF,TGTGCCAGCAGCACATCGGGACTACCCTACAATGAGCAGTTCTTC
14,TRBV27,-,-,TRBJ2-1,CASSIRGSYNEQFF,TGTGCCAGCAGTATAAGGGGCTCCTACAATGAGCAGTTCTTC
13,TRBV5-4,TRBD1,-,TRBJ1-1,CASSRGGRVEAFF,TGTGCCAGCAGCCGAGGGGGCAGAGTTGAAGCTTTCTTT
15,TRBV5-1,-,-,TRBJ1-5,CASSLAGDSNQPQHF,TGCGCCAGCAGCTTGGCGGGGGATAGCAATCAGCCCCAGCATTTT
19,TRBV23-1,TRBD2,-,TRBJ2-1,CASSQWRLAGVEGRNEQFF,TGCGCCAGCAGTCAATGGAGACTAGCGGGAGTAGAAGGACGCAATGAGCAGTTCTTC
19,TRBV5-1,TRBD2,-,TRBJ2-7,CASSTVLVAGGLDPYEQYF,TGCGCCAGCAGCACCGTGCTGGTAGCGGGGGGCCTGGATCCCTACGAGCAGTACTTC
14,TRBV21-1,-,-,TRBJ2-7,CASSRPGLAYEQYF,TGTGCCAGCAGCCGGCCGGGACTAGCTTACGAGCAGTACTTC
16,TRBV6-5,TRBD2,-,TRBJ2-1,CASSYSPRLAFDEQFF,TGTGCCAGCAGTTACTCCCCGAGACTAGCGTTTGATGAGCAGTTCTTC
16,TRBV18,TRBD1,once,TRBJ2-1,CASSPPRDRNYNEQFF,TGTGCCAGCTCACCACCACGGGACAGGAATTACAATGAGCAGTTCTTC
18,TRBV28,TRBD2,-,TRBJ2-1,CASSLSRQREASYNEQFF,TGTGCCAGCAGTTTAAGTCGGCAGCGGGAGGCATCCTACAATGAGCAGTTCTTC
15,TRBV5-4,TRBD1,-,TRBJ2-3,CASSSGTGVKDTQYF,TGTGCCAGCAGCTCCGGGACAGGGGTTAAAGATACGCAGTATTTT
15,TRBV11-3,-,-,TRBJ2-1,CASSWIGAARGEQFF,TGTGCCAGCAGCTGGATAGGAGCGGCTCGGGGTGAGCAGTTCTTC
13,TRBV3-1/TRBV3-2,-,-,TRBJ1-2,CASSPPGARGYTF,TGTGCCAGCAGCCCCCCAGGGGCGCGGGGCTACACCTTC
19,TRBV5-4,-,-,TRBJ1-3,CASSLVLGQGHSAGNTIYF,TGTGCCAGCAGCTTGGTCCTGGGGCAGGGCCACTCTGCTGGAAACACCATATATTTT
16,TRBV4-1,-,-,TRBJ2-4,CASSQGGDLAKNIQYF,TGCGCCAGCAGCCAGGGGGGTGATCTAGCCAAAAACATTCAGTACTTC
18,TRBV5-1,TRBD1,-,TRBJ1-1,CASSSSPGQGAGRTEAFF,TGCGCCAGCAGCTCGAGCCCGGGACAGGGGGCGGGACGCACTGAAGCTTTCTTT
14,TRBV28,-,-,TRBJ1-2,CASTIYSGSRSFTF,TGTGCCAGCACCATTTATAGCGGTTCCCGTTCGTTCACCTTC
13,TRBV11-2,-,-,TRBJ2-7,CASSQTGTYEQYF,TGTGCCAGCAGCCAGACAGGAACCTACGAGCAGTACTTC
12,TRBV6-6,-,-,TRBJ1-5,CASSYGGQPQHF,TGTGCCAGCAGTTACGGAGGTCAGCCCCAGCATTTT
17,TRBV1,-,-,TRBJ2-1,CTSSPQGFDCSYNEQFF,TGCACCAGCAGCCCGCAGGGATTCGACTGCTCCTACAATGAGCAGTTCTTC
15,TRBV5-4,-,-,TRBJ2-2,CASSLRLGPNGELFF,TGTGCCAGCAGCTTGAGGTTGGGGCCTAACGGGGAGCTGTTTTTT